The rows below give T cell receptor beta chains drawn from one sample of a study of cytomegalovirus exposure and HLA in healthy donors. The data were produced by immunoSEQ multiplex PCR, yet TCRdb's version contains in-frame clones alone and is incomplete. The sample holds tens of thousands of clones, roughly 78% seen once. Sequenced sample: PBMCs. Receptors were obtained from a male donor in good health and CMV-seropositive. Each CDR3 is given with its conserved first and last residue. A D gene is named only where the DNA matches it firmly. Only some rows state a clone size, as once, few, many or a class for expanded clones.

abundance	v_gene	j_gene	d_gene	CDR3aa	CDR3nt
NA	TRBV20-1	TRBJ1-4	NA	CSARSGEKLFF	TGCAGTGCTCGCTCCGGGGAAAAACTGTTTTTT
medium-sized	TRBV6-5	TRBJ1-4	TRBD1	CASRRTGEVEKLFF	TGTGCCAGCAGAAGGACAGGGGAAGTTGAAAAACTGTTTTTT
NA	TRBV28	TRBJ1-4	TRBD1	CASSLGGLNEKLFF	TGTGCCAGCAGCCTAGGGGGCTTAAATGAAAAACTGTTTTTT
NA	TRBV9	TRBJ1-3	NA	CASSPEVGANTIYF	TGTGCCAGCAGCCCTGAGGTCGGAGCAAACACCATATATTTT
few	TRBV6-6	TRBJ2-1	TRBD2	CASRNTVAGDNEQFF	TGTGCCAGCAGGAACACGGTAGCGGGAGACAATGAGCAGTTCTTC
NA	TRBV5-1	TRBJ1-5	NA	CASSFGSGEPQHF	TGCGCCAGCAGCTTTGGGTCAGGGGAGCCCCAGCATTTT
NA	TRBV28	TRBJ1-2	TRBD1	CASSYDRVYGYTF	TGTGCCAGCAGTTACGACAGGGTTTATGGCTACACCTTC
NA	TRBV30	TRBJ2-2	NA	CAWNIGQLTRTGELFF	TGTGCCTGGAACATCGGTCAGCTAACTAGGACCGGGGAGCTGTTTTTT
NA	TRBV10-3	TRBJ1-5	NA	CAISEAGGSNQPQHF	TGTGCCATCAGTGAGGCCGGGGGGAGCAATCAGCCCCAGCATTTT
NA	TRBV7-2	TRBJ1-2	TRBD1	CASSLRLRDRAPGYTF	TGTGCCAGCAGCTTACGCCTCCGGGACAGGGCTCCTGGCTACACCTTC
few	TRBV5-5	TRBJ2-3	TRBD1	CASSFSGTGYTDTQYF	TGTGCCAGCAGCTTCTCCGGGACAGGATACACAGATACGCAGTATTTT
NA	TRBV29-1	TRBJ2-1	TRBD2	CSVESRFPGLAGVKQFF	TGCAGCGTTGAATCCCGGTTTCCGGGACTAGCGGGAGTCAAGCAGTTCTTC
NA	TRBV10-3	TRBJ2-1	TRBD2	CAISESGAAGVGNEQFF	TGTGCCATCAGTGAGTCTGGGGCTGCGGGAGTAGGGAATGAGCAGTTCTTC
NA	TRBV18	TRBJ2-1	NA	CASSPIVSATGELYEQFF	TGTGCCAGCTCACCAATAGTTTCGGCAACGGGAGAGTTGTATGAGCAGTTCTTC
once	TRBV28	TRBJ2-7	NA	CASSLAGYEQYF	TGTGCCAGCAGTTTAGCAGGGTACGAGCAGTACTTC
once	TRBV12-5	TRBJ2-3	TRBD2	CASGLVTGGIGSDTQYF	TGTGCTAGTGGTTTGGTCACGGGGGGGATTGGGTCAGATACGCAGTATTTT
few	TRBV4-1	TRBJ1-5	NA	CASSQEAGHNQPQHF	TGCGCCAGCAGCCAAGAGGCAGGACATAATCAGCCCCAGCATTTT
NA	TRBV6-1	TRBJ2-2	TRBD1	CASTTGDTGELFF	TGTGCCAGCACGACAGGGGACACCGGGGAGCTGTTTTTT
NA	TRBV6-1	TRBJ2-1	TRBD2	CASSPGTRPYNEQFF	TGTGCCAGCAGTCCCGGGACTAGACCTTACAATGAGCAGTTCTTC
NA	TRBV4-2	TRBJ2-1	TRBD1	CASSRDRFSYNEQFF	TGTGCCAGCAGCCGGGACAGATTTTCCTACAATGAGCAGTTCTTC
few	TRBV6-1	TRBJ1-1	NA	CASSEAGGEAFF	TGTGCCAGCAGTGAAGCCGGGGGAGAAGCTTTCTTT
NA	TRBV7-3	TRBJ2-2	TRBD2	CASRRTSGRTNTGELFF	TGTGCCAGCAGACGGACTAGCGGGAGGACGAACACCGGGGAGCTGTTTTTT
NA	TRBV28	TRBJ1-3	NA	CASRQGNRGSGNTIYF	TGTGCCAGCCGGCAGGGGAATCGTGGTTCTGGAAACACCATATATTTT
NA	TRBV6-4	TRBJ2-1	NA	CASSHWASNEQFF	TGTGCCAGCAGCCACTGGGCGAGCAATGAGCAGTTCTTC
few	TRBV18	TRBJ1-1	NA	CASSPTGLQGSTEAFF	TGTGCCAGCTCACCTACGGGCCTCCAGGGGTCCACTGAAGCTTTCTTT
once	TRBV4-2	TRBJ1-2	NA	CASSQEKGRGWRGYTF	TGTGCCAGCAGCCAAGAGAAAGGCAGGGGATGGCGTGGCTACACCTTC
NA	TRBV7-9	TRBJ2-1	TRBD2	CASSLSGREDEQFF	TGTGCCAGCAGCCTTAGCGGGAGGGAGGATGAGCAGTTCTTC
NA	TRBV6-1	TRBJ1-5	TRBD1	CASYDTGGSQPQHF	TGTGCCAGCTATGATACAGGGGGTAGTCAGCCCCAGCATTTT
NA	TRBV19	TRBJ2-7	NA	CASSAGRLYEQYF	TGTGCCAGTAGTGCAGGTCGCCTATACGAGCAGTACTTC
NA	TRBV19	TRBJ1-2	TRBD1	CASRPDREEYGYTF	TGTGCCAGTAGGCCGGACAGGGAGGAATATGGCTACACCTTC
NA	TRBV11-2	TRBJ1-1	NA	CASSLEGGAMNTEAFF	TGTGCCAGCAGCTTAGAAGGAGGGGCAATGAACACTGAAGCTTTCTTT
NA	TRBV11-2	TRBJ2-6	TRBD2	CVSRGLAGGPGANVLTF	TGTGTCAGCAGGGGACTAGCGGGAGGACCTGGGGCCAACGTCCTGACTTTC
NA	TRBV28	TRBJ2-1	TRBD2	CATGLAGGPSYNEQFF	TGTGCCACCGGACTAGCGGGAGGCCCCTCCTACAATGAGCAGTTCTTC
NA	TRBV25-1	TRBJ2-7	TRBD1	CANPDRTLYEQYF	TGTGCCAACCCGGACAGGACCCTCTACGAGCAGTACTTC
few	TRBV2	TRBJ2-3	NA	CASRTGTQSTDTQYF	TGTGCCAGCAGGACCGGGACTCAGAGCACAGATACGCAGTATTTT
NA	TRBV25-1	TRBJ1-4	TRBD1	CASSSAPGQGNEKLFF	TGTGCCAGCAGTAGCGCACCGGGACAGGGGAATGAAAAACTGTTTTTT
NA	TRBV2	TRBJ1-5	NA	CASSQSGVGQPQHF	TGTGCCAGCAGTCAATCAGGGGTGGGTCAGCCCCAGCATTTT
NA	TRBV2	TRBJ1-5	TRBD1	CASSDRARTGSNQPQHF	TGTGCCAGCAGTGATAGGGCCCGGACAGGGTCGAATCAGCCCCAGCATTTT
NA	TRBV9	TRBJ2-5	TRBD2	CASSVTGTTLETQYF	TGTGCCAGCAGCGTGACCGGGACTACGTTGGAGACCCAGTACTTC
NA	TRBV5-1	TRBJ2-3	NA	CASTERVSDTQYF	TGCGCCAGCACGGAGCGGGTGTCAGATACGCAGTATTTT
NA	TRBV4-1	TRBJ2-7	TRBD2	CASSQVGLAGGLYEQYF	TGCGCCAGCAGCCAAGTTGGACTAGCGGGAGGCCTCTACGAGCAGTACTTC
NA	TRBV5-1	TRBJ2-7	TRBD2	CASSLAGLAESSYEQYF	TGCGCCAGCAGCTTGGCTGGACTAGCGGAGAGCTCCTACGAGCAGTACTTC
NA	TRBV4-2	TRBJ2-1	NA	CASSQVLSNEQFF	TGTGCCAGCAGCCAAGTTCTTTCCAATGAGCAGTTCTTC
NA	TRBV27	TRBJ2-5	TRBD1	CASSPPRTGTQETQYF	TGTGCCAGCAGTCCCCCTCGGACAGGGACCCAGGAGACCCAGTACTTC
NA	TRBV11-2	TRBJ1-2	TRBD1	CASSPTGGYGYTF	TGTGCCAGCAGCCCCACAGGGGGCTATGGCTACACCTTC
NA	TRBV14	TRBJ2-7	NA	CASSPGYEQYF	TGTGCCAGCAGCCCGGGTTACGAGCAGTACTTC
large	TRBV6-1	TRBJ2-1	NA	CASSERENNEQFF	TGTGCCAGCAGTGAACGGGAAAACAATGAGCAGTTCTTC
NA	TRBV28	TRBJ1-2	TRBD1	CASSSDRGRVYGYTF	TGTGCCAGCAGTTCGGACAGGGGGCGAGTCTATGGCTACACCTTC
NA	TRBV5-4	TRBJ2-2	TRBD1	CASSSGQSFTGELFF	TGTGCCAGCAGCTCGGGACAGTCATTCACCGGGGAGCTGTTTTTT
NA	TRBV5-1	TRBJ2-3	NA	CASRLALGQSTDTQYF	TGCGCCAGCAGGCTCGCCCTAGGACAGAGCACAGATACGCAGTATTTT
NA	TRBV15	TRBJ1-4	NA	CATSRDNRRGRNEKLFF	TGTGCCACCAGCAGAGATAATAGGAGGGGCAGGAATGAAAAACTGTTTTTT